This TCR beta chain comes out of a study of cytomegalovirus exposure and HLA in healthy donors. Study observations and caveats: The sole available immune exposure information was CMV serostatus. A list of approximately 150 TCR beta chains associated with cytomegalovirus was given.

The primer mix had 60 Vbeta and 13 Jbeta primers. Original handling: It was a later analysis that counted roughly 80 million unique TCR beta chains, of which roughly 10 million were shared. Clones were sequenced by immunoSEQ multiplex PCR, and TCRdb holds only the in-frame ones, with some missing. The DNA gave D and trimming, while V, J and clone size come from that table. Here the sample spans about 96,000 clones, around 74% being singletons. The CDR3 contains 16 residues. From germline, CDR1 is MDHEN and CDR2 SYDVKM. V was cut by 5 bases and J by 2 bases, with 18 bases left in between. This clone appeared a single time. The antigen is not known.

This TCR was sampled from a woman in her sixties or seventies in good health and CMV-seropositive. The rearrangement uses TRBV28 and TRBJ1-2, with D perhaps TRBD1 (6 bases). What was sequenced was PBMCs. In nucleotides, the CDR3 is TGTGCCAGCAGTCTCATAGGGGTACAGGGAAACTATGGCTACACCTTC. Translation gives CASSLIGVQGNYGYTF.